This entry concerns a single T cell receptor beta chain. V lost 4 bases, J lost 8 bases, and 17 bases lay in between. Germline-derived CDR1 and CDR2 are MNHNY and SVGAGI (reference sequence). The CDR3 runs 14 residues. Original data processing: Amplified reference gene primers provided the basis for estimating nucleated cell counts. This table comes from immunoSEQ multiplex PCR, and its TCRdb copy is limited to in-frame clones, with some not included. V and J calls and clone size follow that table, whereas D and trimming were derived from the DNA. The sample includes tens of thousands of clones, roughly 89% seen only once; the top ten take roughly 2%. This record belongs to a study of blood T cell repertoires in COVID-19. As for the study in general: Samples representing acute and convalescent COVID-19 were sourced from the United States, Italy and Spain.

Sequencing was done on a sample of peripheral blood. This TCR was sampled from a man aged 25-40 years with acute or convalescent COVID-19. The chain employs TRBV6-6 and TRBJ1-2; D is undetermined. The CDR3 nucleotides read TGTGCCAGCAGTTCCTTGGACTCCCCCGGGGGCTACACCTTC. Its translation is CASSSLDSPGGYTF.